This passage covers 29 T cell receptor beta chains from one sample sequenced in a study of blood T cell repertoires in COVID-19. Sequencing used immunoSEQ multiplex PCR; TCRdb keeps in-frame clones, though not all of them. The data contain over 150,000 clones, around 83% of them singletons. What was sequenced was peripheral blood. These receptor sequences come from a woman between 70 and 85 years old with COVID-19, enrolled during active disease.

The CDR3 nucleotides read TGTGCCAGCAGCTTAGGGTTCCTAGGGGGAGGGCGCACAGATACGCAGTATTTT. This sequence encodes CASSLGFLGGGRTDTQYF. The V and J genes are TRBV11-2 and TRBJ2-3; D might be TRBD2 (7 bases). The CDR3 loop spans 18 amino acids. Germline values: CDR1 SGHAT, CDR2 FQNNGV. Trimming cost V 1 base and J 1 base, with 18 bases left between them.

This clone has just one count. The chain employs TRBV10-3 and TRBJ2-7; unclear D gene. Germline lookup yields CDR1 ENHRY and CDR2 SYGVKD. This CDR3 has 14 residues. V lost 0 bases, J lost 5 bases, and 11 bases lay in between. CDR3 in DNA: TGTGCCATCAGTGAGTCGACCCCCGGAGACGAGCAGTACTTC. Translating gives CAISESTPGDEQYF.

This clone was recorded once. This chain connects TRBV3-1 (or the pseudogene TRBV3-2) to TRBJ1-1; D unresolved. Trimming took off 2 bases at V and 11 bases at J, with 21 bases between the two ends. The CDR3 contains 15 residues. CDR1 and CDR2 from the germline V gene are LGHDT and YNNKEL (reference sequence). The DNA for the CDR3 is TGTGCCAGCAGCCAACTTACTCGAATCGGCACGGGGGCTTTCTTT. It yields the protein CASSQLTRIGTGAFF.

This clone appeared a few times. The chain joins TRBV10-3 to TRBJ2-7, with D tentatively TRBD1 (5 bases). The germline V and J ends were trimmed by 0 bases and 3 bases, with 9 bases remaining between them. The germline CDR1 and CDR2 sequences are ENHRY and SYGVKD. This CDR3 spans 14 amino acids. The CDR3 is CAISESRTSYEQYF. The CDR3 region has the DNA TGTGCCATCAGTGAGTCGAGGACAAGCTACGAGCAGTACTTC.

The V call is TRBV28, the J call TRBJ1-2, with D hard to call. CDR1 is MDHEN, CDR2 SYDVKM, per germline. The V gene lost 3 bases and the J gene lost 3 bases, with 11 bases spanning the gap. This CDR3 contains 14 residues. The CDR3 sequence: CASSFGLSYYGYTF. DNA for the CDR3: TGTGCCAGCAGTTTTGGGCTATCATACTATGGCTACACCTTC.

The V gene is TRBV5-8, the J gene TRBJ1-5; D possibly corresponds to TRBD1 (5 bases). Trimming left V 3 bases short and J 1 base short, with 14 bases between. Per germline, CDR1 SGHTS and CDR2 YDEGEE. The CDR3 spans 16 residues. CDR3 sequence (DNA): TGTGCCAGCAGCTCTGGGAGGGGAAGGAGCAATCAGCCCCAGCATTTT. Translation gives CASSSGRGRSNQPQHF.

The chain combines TRBV11-2 with TRBJ2-7, with 8 bases fitting TRBD2. CDR1 and CDR2 (germline): SGHAT, FQNNGV. CDR3 length: 15 residues. J gave up 3 bases and V 5 bases, and 9 bases lay outside the gene matches. CDR3 protein: CASSPEASGHYEQYF. The DNA of the CDR3 is TGTGCCAGCAGCCCCGAGGCTAGCGGGCACTACGAGCAGTACTTC.

The chain recombines TRBV13 with TRBJ2-5, with a tentative D call TRBD2 (7 bases). The germline V gene encodes CDR1 PRHDT and CDR2 FYEKMQ (reference sequence). V was trimmed by 5 bases and J by 3 bases, leaving 22 bases between them. The CDR3 covers 17 residues. DNA for the CDR3: TGTGCCAGCAGCCCCACGGGGGAGGGGGAAATAGAAGAGACCCAGTACTTC. Translating gives CASSPTGEGEIEETQYF.

The chain recombines TRBV7-9 with TRBJ1-2, with 7 bases fitting TRBD1. The CDR3 contains 14 residues. Germline V gene sequence: CDR1 SEHNR, CDR2 FQNEAQ (reference sequence). J gave up 5 bases and V 2 bases, and 5 bases lay outside the gene matches. CDR3 loop: CASSLRMGQYGYTF. The CDR3 DNA is TGTGCCAGCAGCTTAAGAATGGGACAGTATGGCTACACCTTC.

This chain links TRBV7-2 with TRBJ2-4, with 7 bases matching TRBD1. V was clipped by 5 bases and J by 11 bases; unmatched bases: 15. Germline V CDR1 and CDR2: SGHTA, FQGNSA. The CDR3 covers 15 residues. CDR3 protein: CASSPPRGSGSLQYF. For the CDR3, the DNA is TGTGCCAGCAGCCCCCCCAGGGGGTCGGGGAGTCTTCAGTACTTC.

This clone showed up just a few times. The chain is built from TRBV4-3 and TRBJ2-1, with D possibly matching TRBD2 (5 bases). The CDR3 covers 15 residues. Per germline, CDR1 LGHNA and CDR2 YSLEER. With 0 bases removed from V and 2 bases from J, the gap between germline ends came to 8 bases. CDR3 coding DNA: TGCGCCAGCAGCCAAGAAAGCGGTACCTACAATGAGCAGTTCTTC. It yields the protein CASSQESGTYNEQFF.

CDR3 in amino acids: CASSESETEAGNTIYF. In DNA, the CDR3 is TGCGCCAGCAGTGAGTCTGAGACAGAGGCTGGAAACACCATATATTTT. This chain links TRBV10-1 with TRBJ1-3, with a tentative D call TRBD1 (5 bases). V shed 0 bases and J shed 2 bases, with 11 bases lying between them. There are 16 residues in the CDR3. The germline CDR1 and CDR2 sequences are WNHNN and SYGVQD (reference sequence).

The V and J genes are TRBV27 and TRBJ2-3; 14 bases line up with TRBD2. CDR1 is MNHEY, CDR2 SMNVEV, per germline (reference sequence). Trimming cost V 4 bases and J 4 bases; bases outside gene matches: 7. CDR3 length equals 17 residues. The CDR3 coding sequence is TGTGCCAGCAGTTCCCCCGGACTAGCGGGAGGTGCAGATACGCAGTATTTT. This translates into CASSSPGLAGGADTQYF.

The chain is built from TRBV6-5 and TRBJ2-3; 10 positions match TRBD2. J was trimmed by 4 bases and V by 6 bases; bases with no gene match: 4. The CDR3 contains 14 residues. Germline assignment: CDR1 MNHEY and CDR2 SVGAGI. The CDR3 DNA sequence: TGTGCCAGCAGCGGGACTAGCGTACCAGATACGCAGTATTTT. It encodes CASSGTSVPDTQYF.

This clone was recorded only once. This chain uses TRBV28 with TRBJ2-7, with D unclear. The CDR3 consists of 14 residues. The V and J ends lost 5 bases and 4 bases respectively, with 15 bases between them. Germline V CDR1 and CDR2: MDHEN, SYDVKM. CDR3 DNA sequence: TGTGCCAGCAGTGCCATGACAAGTTTTTACGAGCAGTACTTC. This gives the protein CASSAMTSFYEQYF.

V and J are TRBV30 and TRBJ1-1; 7 bases line up with TRBD1. V lost 4 bases and J lost 1; bases outside the gene matches: 6. Germline assignment: CDR1 GTSNPN and CDR2 SVGIG (reference sequence). The CDR3 is made up of 14 amino acids. CDR3 loop: CAWTFRGPNTEAFF. The CDR3 DNA is TGTGCCTGGACGTTTAGGGGGCCGAACACTGAAGCTTTCTTT.

The rearrangement links TRBV5-1 to TRBJ2-1; 10 positions match TRBD2. The CDR3 runs to 14 residues. The germline V gene encodes CDR1 SGHRS and CDR2 YFSETQ. V gave up 5 bases and J gave up 9 bases; unmatched junction bases: 8. The CDR3 DNA is TGCGCCAGCAGTGATAGCGGGAGGTTCGGTGAGCAGTTCTTC. It translates to CASSDSGRFGEQFF. The variable domain in full, completed from reference TRBV5-1 and TRBJ2-1, reads KAGVTQTPRYLIKTRGQQVTLSCSPISGHRSVSWYQQTPGQGLQFLFEYFSETQRNKGNFPGRFSGRQFSNSRSEMNVSTLELGDSALYLCASSDSGRFGEQFFGPGTRLTVL.

This chain links TRBV5-6 with TRBJ2-7; 7 bases are shared with TRBD1. Trimming removed 5 bases from V and 1 base from J; junction bases left unmatched: 9. The CDR3 has 15 amino acids. Germline V gene data show CDR1 as SGHDT and CDR2 as YYEEEE. This CDR3 reads CASRHQRDSSYEQYF. The CDR3 DNA follows: TGTGCCAGCAGACATCAACGGGACAGTTCCTACGAGCAGTACTTC.

This clone has a single count. J is TRBJ2-5 and V is TRBV5-5; D is perhaps TRBD2 (6 bases). Germline CDR1 and CDR2: SGHKS and YYEKEE (reference sequence). The length of the CDR3 is 15 residues. With 1 base removed from V and 5 bases from J, the gap between germline ends came to 15 bases. The CDR3 DNA sequence: TGTGCCAGCAGCTTGATGTCTCCTGGAGGGGAGACCCAGTACTTC. Translation gives CASSLMSPGGETQYF. The complete variable domain, with remaining parts taken from reference TRBV5-5 and TRBJ2-5, reads DAGVTQSPTHLIKTRGQQVTLRCSPISGHKSVSWYQQVLGQGPQFIFQYYEKEERGRGNFPDRFSARQFPNYSSELNVNALLLGDSALYLCASSLMSPGGETQYFGPGTRLLVL.

There are a few counts of this clone. This chain connects TRBV6-2 or TRBV6-3 to TRBJ1-1, with D perhaps matching TRBD1 (5 bases). From germline, CDR1 is MNHEY and CDR2 SVGEGT. V lost 6 bases and J lost 10, with 18 bases in between. The CDR3 is made up of 13 amino acids. This chain's CDR3 is CASSHSGGVAAFF. In DNA, the CDR3 is TGTGCCAGCAGCCATTCGGGGGGTGTGGCAGCTTTCTTT.

The J gene is TRBJ2-1, the V gene TRBV10-1; 8 bases fit TRBD2. V was clipped by 2 bases and J by 7 bases; unmatched bases: 7. In germline, CDR1 is WNHNN, CDR2 SYGVQD (reference sequence). This CDR3 has 15 amino acids. The CDR3 region is CASSEEGGRRNEQFF. The CDR3 coding sequence is TGCGCCAGCAGTGAGGAAGGCGGGAGGCGTAATGAGCAGTTCTTC.

This chain connects TRBV11-3 to TRBJ2-2; maybe TRBD2 (5 bases). The CDR3 is 14 amino acids. The V end was cut by 4 bases, the J end by 3 bases, with 9 bases between. CDR1 and CDR2 (germline): SGHNT, YENEEA. The CDR3 DNA reads as TGTGCCAGCAGCTACGGAGGACACACCGGGGAGCTGTTTTTT. Translating it yields CASSYGGHTGELFF.

In this sample, this clone turned up a few times. J is TRBJ1-2 and V is TRBV2; 10 nucleotides align to TRBD1. The CDR3 runs to 14 residues. Trimming removed 6 bases from V and 8 bases from J; junction bases left unmatched: 9. In germline, CDR1 is SNHLY, CDR2 FYNNEI. The CDR3 spells CASSDRQGAYGYTF. In DNA form, the CDR3 reads TGTGCCAGCAGCGACCGACAGGGGGCTTACGGCTACACCTTC.

The rearrangement joins TRBV27 to TRBJ2-2, with 12 positions matching TRBD2. Germline assignment: CDR1 MNHEY and CDR2 SMNVEV (reference sequence). The CDR3 is 16 residues long. J gave up 7 bases and V 8 bases, and 11 bases lay outside the gene matches. Here the CDR3 reads CASRASGRAESGELFF. In DNA, the CDR3 is TGTGCCAGCCGGGCTAGCGGGAGGGCCGAAAGCGGGGAGCTGTTTTTT.

The chain is built from TRBV6-5 and TRBJ1-1; D gene uncertain. The CDR3 sequence is 15 residues long. The ends were cut back, 7 bases at V and 2 bases at J, with 17 bases in the middle. Germline V gene lookup returns CDR1 MNHEY and CDR2 SVGAGI. CDR3 DNA: TGTGCCAGCATTAAGTGGAGTTCCCCAAACACTGAAGCTTTCTTT. It specifies CASIKWSSPNTEAFF.

This chain connects TRBV28 to TRBJ2-7; TRBD1 agrees at 7 bases. The V and J ends lost 5 bases and 2 bases, in that order; junction bases with no gene match: 9. The germline CDR1 and CDR2 sequences are MDHEN and SYDVKM. The CDR3 consists of 15 residues. The CDR3 here is CASSGRPQGTYEQYF. The CDR3 region has the DNA TGTGCCAGCAGTGGGAGACCACAGGGGACCTACGAGCAGTACTTC.

The V gene is TRBV7-2, the J gene TRBJ2-3, with unresolved D. The germline V gene has CDR1 SGHTA and CDR2 FQGNSA. The CDR3 extends over 13 amino acids. V was pared by 2 bases and J by 2 bases, with 5 bases between. This chain's CDR3 is CASSLKATDTQYF. CDR3 bases: TGTGCCAGCAGCTTAAAAGCCACAGATACGCAGTATTTT.

J is TRBJ2-7 and V is TRBV28, with unresolved D. Germline CDR1 reads MDHEN; CDR2 reads SYDVKM. This CDR3 spans 11 amino acids. V was clipped by 7 bases and J by 3 bases, with 7 bases between them. DNA for the CDR3: TGTGCCAGCACCAATTTCTACGAGCAGTACTTC. Residues: CASTNFYEQYF.

This clone was seen just once. The chain carries TRBV30 and TRBJ2-1, with D perhaps matching TRBD2 (6 bases). CDR3 size: 14 residues. CDR1 and CDR2 from the germline V gene are GTSNPN and SVGIG (reference sequence). The V and J ends lost 0 bases and 6 bases respectively, with 12 bases between them. The CDR3 spells CAWSVRGSGNEQFF. The CDR3 DNA reads as TGTGCCTGGAGTGTACGGGGGAGCGGCAATGAGCAGTTCTTC.